This T cell receptor (beta chain) was found in a study of Ad26.COV2.S vaccination and SARS-CoV-2 variants. The study, taken as a whole, reports: Quantification of TCR breadth and depth may have yielded underestimates of total T cell responses.

The repertoire was sequenced with immunoSEQ multiplex PCR; TCRdb's copy has only in-frame clones and lacks some. The sample consists of more than 400,000 clones, roughly 87% of them appearing once. Treatment noted: some 20 received Ad26.COV2.S at low or high dose, single or two shots; about five received placebo; per-sample allocation not given. Material that was analyzed had been drawn on day 63 after the first vaccine or placebo injection. Ad26.COV2.S expressed prefusion-stabilized spike from the original Wuhan strain. The CDR3 has 16 amino acids. Trimming removed 4 bases from V and 0 bases from J, with 16 bases in between. Germline assignment: CDR1 SGHNT and CDR2 YYREEE (reference sequence). In the case of this clone: Antigen unknown.

This chain links TRBV5-4 with TRBJ1-2; perhaps TRBD1 as D (5 bases). The TCR comes from a person aged 18-60 years who received the Ad26.COV2.S COVID-19 vaccine or a placebo. The starting material was peripheral blood, obtained in a trial of Ad26.COV2.S vaccine versus placebo. Here the CDR3 DNA reads TGTGCCAGCAGCACTGGGACGGATTATACTAACTATGGCTACACCTTC. This codes for CASSTGTDYTNYGYTF.